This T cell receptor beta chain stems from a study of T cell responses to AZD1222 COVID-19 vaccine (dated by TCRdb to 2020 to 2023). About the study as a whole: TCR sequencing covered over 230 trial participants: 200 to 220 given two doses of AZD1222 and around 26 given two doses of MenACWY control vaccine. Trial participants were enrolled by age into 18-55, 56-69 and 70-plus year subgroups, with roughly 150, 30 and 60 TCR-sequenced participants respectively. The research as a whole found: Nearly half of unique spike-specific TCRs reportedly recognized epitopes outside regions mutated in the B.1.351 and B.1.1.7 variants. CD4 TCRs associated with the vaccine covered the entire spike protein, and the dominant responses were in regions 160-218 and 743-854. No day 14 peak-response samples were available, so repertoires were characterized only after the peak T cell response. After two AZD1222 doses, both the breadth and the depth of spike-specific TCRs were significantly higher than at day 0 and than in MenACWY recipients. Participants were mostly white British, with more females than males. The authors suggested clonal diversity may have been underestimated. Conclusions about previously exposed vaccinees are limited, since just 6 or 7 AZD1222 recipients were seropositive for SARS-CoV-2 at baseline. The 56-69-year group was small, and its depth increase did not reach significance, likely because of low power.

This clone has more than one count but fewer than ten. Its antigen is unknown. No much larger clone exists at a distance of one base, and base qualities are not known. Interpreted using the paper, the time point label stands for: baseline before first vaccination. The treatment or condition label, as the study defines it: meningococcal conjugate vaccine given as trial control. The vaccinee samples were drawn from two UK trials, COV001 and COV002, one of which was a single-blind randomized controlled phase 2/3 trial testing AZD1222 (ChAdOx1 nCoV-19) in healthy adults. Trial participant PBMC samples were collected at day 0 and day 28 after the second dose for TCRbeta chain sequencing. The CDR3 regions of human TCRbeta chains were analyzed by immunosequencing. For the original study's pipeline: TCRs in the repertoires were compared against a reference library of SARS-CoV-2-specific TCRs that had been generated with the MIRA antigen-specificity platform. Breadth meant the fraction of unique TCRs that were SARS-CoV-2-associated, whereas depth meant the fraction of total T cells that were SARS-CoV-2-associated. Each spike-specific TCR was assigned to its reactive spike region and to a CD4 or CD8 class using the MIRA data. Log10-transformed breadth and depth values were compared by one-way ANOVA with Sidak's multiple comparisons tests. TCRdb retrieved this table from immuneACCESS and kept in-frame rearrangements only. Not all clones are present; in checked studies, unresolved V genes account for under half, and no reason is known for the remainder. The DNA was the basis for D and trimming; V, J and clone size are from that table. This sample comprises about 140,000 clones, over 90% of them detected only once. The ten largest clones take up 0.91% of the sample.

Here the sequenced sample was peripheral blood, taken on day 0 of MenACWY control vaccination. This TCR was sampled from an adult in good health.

CDR3 protein: CAISELQGARLFF. The nucleotide sequence reads as follows: TGTGCCATCAGTGAGTTACAGGGGGCGAGGCTGTTTTTT. The sequence is built from TRBV10-3 and TRBJ1-4; 9 middle bases align to TRBD1. CDR1 and CDR2 were assigned from the germline V gene as ENHRY and SYGVKD. From V the trimming removes 1 base and from J it removes 14 bases, while the gene matches leave 5 bases of the junction unaccounted for. The CDR3 holds 13 amino acids from the cysteine to the phenylalanine. This entry keeps only the CDR3 DNA: 39 bases, framed from base 1.